One and the same sample provided the 30 T cell receptor beta chains below, sequenced in a study of OX40 agonist ivuxolimab in advanced cancers. Here immunoSEQ multiplex PCR was the method, and the copy in TCRdb shows in-frame clones only, minus some. Found here are more than 65,000 clones, approximately 88% of them singletons; the top ten hold around 0.56%. The material sequenced was CD4+ or CD8+ T cells sorted from blood, taken in a trial of the OX40 agonist ivuxolimab. The source is an adult with an advanced solid tumor such as melanoma, head and neck, liver or kidney cancer.

This clone appeared once. The chain combines TRBV7-2 with TRBJ2-3; 11 bases line up with TRBD2. Germline trimming cut 5 bases from V and 4 bases from J; bases unmatched to any gene: 2. The CDR3 loop spans 14 amino acids. Looked up from germline, CDR1 is SGHTA and CDR2 is FQGNSA. This CDR3 reads CASSQGLAADTQYF. The CDR3 region has the DNA TGTGCCAGCAGCCAGGGACTAGCGGCAGATACGCAGTATTTT.

This clone has a single count. The J gene is TRBJ2-1, the V gene TRBV27; 9 bases align to TRBD2. With 0 bases clipped from V and 14 bases from J, the junction kept 8 bases outside the gene matches. Germline values: CDR1 MNHEY, CDR2 SMNVEV (reference sequence). The CDR3 is 14 amino acids. CDR3 in DNA: TGTGCCAGCAGTTTATCGGGGCGGGGGGGCATCAAGTTCTTC. Protein: CASSLSGRGGIKFF.

V gene TRBV28 combines with J gene TRBJ2-4; 8 positions match TRBD1. The CDR3 is made up of 12 amino acids. Germline CDR1 and CDR2: MDHEN and SYDVKM. CDR3 nucleotide sequence: TGTGCTAGCGCTGGACAGGGCAACATTCAGTACTTC. It is translated as CASAGQGNIQYF. The entire variable domain, with the rest obtained from reference TRBV28 and TRBJ2-4, is as follows: DVKVTQSSRYLVKRTGEKVFLECVQDMDHENMFWYRQDPGLGLRLIYFSYDVKMKEKGDIPEGYSVSREKKERFSLILESASTNQTSMYLCASAGQGNIQYFGAGTRLSVL.

The rearrangement uses TRBV6-5 and TRBJ2-2, with a tentative D call TRBD2 (6 bases). With 8 bases removed from V and 6 bases from J, the gap between germline ends came to 7 bases. The CDR3 loop spans 11 amino acids. Germline lookup yields CDR1 MNHEY and CDR2 SVGAGI. The CDR3 is CASPGAGELFF. CDR3 nucleotide sequence: TGTGCCAGCCCGGGGGCCGGGGAGCTGTTTTTT.

The sample holds one count of this clone. The genes are TRBV11-2 and TRBJ2-7; 9 bases map to TRBD2. CDR1 and CDR2 (germline): SGHAT, FQNNGV. The junction had 9 bases not matched to a gene; V was cut back by 6 bases and J by 6 bases. The CDR3 runs to 14 residues. CDR3 residues: CASSLAQRGVEQYF. The CDR3 DNA follows: TGTGCCAGCAGTCTAGCCCAGCGGGGGGTCGAGCAGTACTTC.

The genes are TRBV6-4 and TRBJ1-1; TRBD1 is a possible D gene (5 bases). Germline lookup yields CDR1 MRHNA and CDR2 SNTAGT. The V and J ends lost 4 bases and 9 bases respectively, with 15 bases between them. CDR3 length: 13 amino acids. CDR3 sequence: CASSALGTEKAFF. The CDR3 DNA follows: TGTGCCAGCAGTGCCTTAGGGACTGAGAAAGCTTTCTTT.

The V gene is TRBV29-1, the J gene TRBJ2-7; D uncertain. V lost 5 bases and J lost 3, with 11 bases in between. Looked up from germline, CDR1 is SQVTM and CDR2 is ANQGSEA. This CDR3 is built from 12 residues. CDR3 region: CSVNLAGYEQYF. The CDR3 nucleotides read TGCAGCGTTAATCTGGCAGGCTACGAGCAGTACTTC.

This clone occurred once. The rearrangement links TRBV19 to TRBJ1-6; D gene uncertain. The CDR3 is 13 amino acids. V lost 5 bases to trimming and J lost 8 bases, with 10 bases between them. The germline gives CDR1 LNHDA, CDR2 SQIVND (reference sequence). The CDR3 loop is CASSVLGYSPLHF. CDR3 nucleotides: TGTGCCAGTAGTGTGCTGGGGTATTCACCCCTCCACTTT.

This clone turned up a few times. This chain links TRBV18 with TRBJ1-1; no clear D gene. CDR3 size: 14 residues. CDR1 KGHSH and CDR2 LQKENI come from the germline V gene. V shed 2 bases and J shed 1 base, with 8 bases lying between them. CDR3 amino acids: CASSPRRENTEAFF. CDR3 coding DNA: TGTGCCAGCTCACCAAGACGGGAGAACACTGAAGCTTTCTTT. The whole variable domain, filled in from reference TRBV18 and TRBJ1-1, reads NAGVMQNPRHLVRRRGQEARLRCSPMKGHSHVYWYRQLPEEGLKFMVYLQKENIIDESGMPKERFSAEFPKEGPSILRIQQVVRGDSAAYFCASSPRRENTEAFFGQGTRLTVV.

This clone was counted once. The V gene is TRBV2, the J gene TRBJ1-5; D is perhaps TRBD1 (5 bases). V was trimmed by 8 bases and J by 4 bases, leaving 12 bases between them. The CDR3 consists of 13 residues. The germline CDR1 and CDR2 sequences are SNHLY and FYNNEI. The chain's CDR3 is CASGLRGNQPQHF. CDR3 coding DNA: TGTGCCAGCGGGCTGCGGGGGAATCAGCCCCAGCATTTT. The complete variable domain, with remaining parts taken from reference TRBV2 and TRBJ1-5, reads EPEVTQTPSHQVTQMGQEVILRCVPISNHLYFYWYRQILGQKVEFLVSFYNNEISEKSEIFDDQFSVERPDGSNFTLKIRSTKLEDSAMYFCASGLRGNQPQHFGDGTRLSIL.

V and J are TRBV7-8 and TRBJ2-7, with D perhaps TRBD1 (5 bases). The CDR3 has 15 residues. Trimming removed 5 bases at V and 6 bases at J, with 20 bases between. CDR1 is SGHVS, CDR2 FQNEAQ, per germline. The CDR3 region is CASSRESRVSGEQYF. The CDR3 nucleotides read TGTGCCAGCAGCCGAGAGTCCAGGGTATCGGGCGAGCAGTACTTC.

The chain is built from TRBV29-1 and TRBJ2-1; D is perhaps TRBD2 (7 bases). CDR1 and CDR2 (germline): SQVTM, ANQGSEA. V was clipped by 4 bases and J by 2 bases, with 18 bases between them. The CDR3 consists of 16 residues. DNA for the CDR3: TGCAGCGTTGTTTCCTTAGGGGGGGCCGCCTACAATGAGCAGTTCTTC. Its protein is CSVVSLGGAAYNEQFF.

The chain is built from TRBV6-1 and TRBJ2-1; D ambiguous. The germline V gene encodes CDR1 MNHNS and CDR2 SASEGT. The germline V and J ends were trimmed by 1 base and 4 bases, with 5 bases remaining between them. The CDR3 runs 13 residues. The CDR3 nucleotides read TGTGCCAGCAGTGAAGTAGCTTACAATGAGCAGTTCTTC. Translated: CASSEVAYNEQFF.

The chain combines TRBV9 with TRBJ1-2; D gene ambiguous. The germline gives CDR1 SGDLS, CDR2 YYNGEE. The CDR3 consists of 11 residues. V was pared by 4 bases and J by 3 bases, with 4 bases between. CDR3 sequence reads: CASSSYYGYTF. CDR3 bases: TGTGCCAGCAGCTCCTACTATGGCTACACCTTC.

This rearrangement joins TRBV10-3 to TRBJ2-2, with 7 nucleotides matching TRBD2. This CDR3 comprises 12 residues. Germline CDR1 reads ENHRY; CDR2 reads SYGVKD. J lost 7 bases, V lost 10 bases, and 6 bases had no gene match. The CDR3 protein is CATAGGFGELFF. The CDR3 nucleotides read TGTGCCACTGCCGGGGGGTTCGGGGAGCTGTTTTTT.

This chain links TRBV18 with TRBJ1-1, with TRBD1 matching 7 bases. The CDR3 is made up of 15 amino acids. Trimming took 5 bases from V and 4 from J; bases not matched to a gene: 10. CDR1 and CDR2 (germline): KGHSH, LQKENI. The CDR3 region is CASSAVTGVGTEAFF. The CDR3 nucleotides read TGTGCCAGCTCAGCTGTTACAGGGGTTGGCACTGAAGCTTTCTTT. The full variable domain, with the rest looked up from reference TRBV18 and TRBJ1-1, is NAGVMQNPRHLVRRRGQEARLRCSPMKGHSHVYWYRQLPEEGLKFMVYLQKENIIDESGMPKERFSAEFPKEGPSILRIQQVVRGDSAAYFCASSAVTGVGTEAFFGQGTRLTVV.

J is TRBJ1-3 and V is TRBV6-6; D is uncertain. Trimming removed 6 bases from V and 0 bases from J, with 9 bases in between. The CDR3 loop spans 14 amino acids. Germline V gene lookup returns CDR1 MNHNY and CDR2 SVGAGI (reference sequence). For the CDR3, the DNA is TGTGCCAGCAGGGTGGGAACCTCTGGAAACACCATATATTTT. This codes for CASRVGTSGNTIYF.

V gene TRBV5-4 combines with J gene TRBJ1-6; the D is unclear. Germline V gives CDR1 SGHNT, CDR2 YYREEE (reference sequence). The CDR3 has 15 amino acids. With 3 bases removed from V and 8 bases from J, the gap between germline ends came to 15 bases. CDR3 loop: CASSSRTGGDSPLHF. CDR3 DNA sequence: TGTGCCAGCAGCTCCCGGACCGGCGGAGATTCACCCCTCCACTTT.

The DNA of the CDR3 is TGTGCCAGCAGCCGTAACCTACCCCCGGCCACAGATACGCAGTATTTT. It specifies CASSRNLPPATDTQYF. This chain uses TRBV13 with TRBJ2-3; D is ambiguous. Trimming took off 5 bases at V and 2 bases at J, with 17 bases between the two ends. CDR3 length: 16 residues. Germline V gene lookup returns CDR1 PRHDT and CDR2 FYEKMQ (reference sequence).

V usage is TRBV28 and J usage is TRBJ1-4; 11 bases are a match to TRBD1. The CDR3 has 15 residues. The V segment lost 7 bases and the J segment 4 bases; nucleotides outside the gene matches: 5. Germline V gene sequence: CDR1 MDHEN, CDR2 SYDVKM. The CDR3 sequence is CASTSGTGGNEKLFF. Here the CDR3 DNA reads TGTGCCAGCACGTCCGGGACAGGGGGTAATGAAAAACTGTTTTTT.

In this sample, this clone turned up once. V is TRBV11-2 and J is TRBJ2-1; D not resolved. This CDR3 has 14 residues. Germline lookup yields CDR1 SGHAT and CDR2 FQNNGV. V was clipped by 6 bases and J by 0 bases, with 9 bases between them. The CDR3 sequence is CASRANFSYNEQFF. CDR3 in DNA: TGTGCCAGCAGGGCAAACTTCTCCTACAATGAGCAGTTCTTC.

This chain connects TRBV6-6 to TRBJ1-5; D not resolved. The V and J ends lost 5 bases and 0 bases respectively, with 14 bases between them. Per germline, CDR1 MNHNY and CDR2 SVGAGI (reference sequence). This CDR3 contains 16 residues. The CDR3 loop is CASSPNDRYSNQPQHF. CDR3 in DNA: TGTGCCAGCAGTCCGAACGACCGTTATAGCAATCAGCCCCAGCATTTT.

This clone occurred once. CDR3 nucleotides: TGTGCCAGCAGCTTGGGACTAGCGGGGGGGGTCTCAGATACGCAGTATTTT. As protein: CASSLGLAGGVSDTQYF. This chain connects TRBV5-4 to TRBJ2-3; 14 bases align to TRBD2. Germline trimming cut 0 bases from V and 4 bases from J; bases unmatched to any gene: 4. This CDR3 is built from 17 residues. CDR1 is SGHNT and CDR2 is YYREEE in the germline V gene (reference sequence).

Comment on this clone: The same CDR3 arises from other DNA sequences in this sample as well. The chain joins TRBV7-3 to TRBJ1-1; TRBD1 agrees at 9 bases. CDR3 length: 13 amino acids. V lost 5 bases to trimming and J lost 6 bases; unmatched junction nucleotides: 4. Germline loops: CDR1 SGHTA, CDR2 FQGTGA. The CDR3 reads CASSLQGAAEAFF. The CDR3 DNA reads as TGTGCCAGCAGCCTACAGGGGGCGGCTGAAGCTTTCTTT.

The V and J genes are TRBV10-3 and TRBJ2-2; unclear D gene. V was shortened by 5 bases and J by 3 bases, with 19 bases between the two germline ends. The CDR3 contains 17 residues. Germline CDR1 is ENHRY and CDR2 is SYGVKD. The chain's CDR3 is CAISFAPPGRDTGELFF. DNA for the CDR3: TGTGCCATCAGTTTTGCGCCTCCGGGCCGGGACACCGGGGAGCTGTTTTTT.

The chain uses TRBV6-6 and TRBJ1-5; 8 bases agree with TRBD1. The CDR3 is 11 amino acids. V lost 6 bases to trimming and J lost 15 bases; unmatched junction nucleotides: 7. Germline-derived CDR1 and CDR2 are MNHNY and SVGAGI (reference sequence). The CDR3 is CASSRGQGRHF. The CDR3 DNA sequence: TGTGCCAGCAGCCGCGGACAGGGAAGGCATTTT.

The chain joins TRBV5-6 to TRBJ1-5; D unclear. The CDR3 extends over 17 amino acids. Between the trimmed V and J ends, which lost 0 bases and 0 bases, there was a span of 13 bases. Germline-derived CDR1 and CDR2 are SGHDT and YYEEEE. CDR3 bases: TGTGCCAGCAGCTTGGCGGGGAAGGGAAATAGCAATCAGCCCCAGCATTTT. Translating gives CASSLAGKGNSNQPQHF.

This clone was counted once. CDR3 sequence (DNA): TGTGCCAGCTCACCCGACCAGACCACAGATACGCAGTATTTT. Translating gives CASSPDQTTDTQYF. The rearrangement uses TRBV18 and TRBJ2-3, with D unresolved. The CDR3 length is 14 residues. Germline values: CDR1 KGHSH, CDR2 LQKENI. Trimming took off 3 bases at V and 2 bases at J, with 9 bases between the two ends.

The chain recombines TRBV5-4 with TRBJ1-1; D is uncertain. Germline-derived CDR1 and CDR2 are SGHNT and YYREEE (reference sequence). With 4 bases removed from V and 1 base from J, the gap between germline ends came to 11 bases. This CDR3 has 14 amino acids. In DNA form, the CDR3 reads TGTGCCAGCAGCCGTGAGAAGAAGAACACTGAAGCTTTCTTT. The encoded protein is CASSREKKNTEAFF. The whole variable domain, filled in from reference TRBV5-4 and TRBJ1-1, reads ETGVTQSPTHLIKTRGQQVTLRCSSQSGHNTVSWYQQALGQGPQFIFQYYREEENGRGNFPPRFSGLQFPNYSSELNVNALELDDSALYLCASSREKKNTEAFFGQGTRLTVV.

The gene calls are TRBV11-2 and TRBJ1-2; no definite D call. CDR1 and CDR2 (germline): SGHAT, FQNNGV. This CDR3 has 13 residues. The V end lost 4 bases, the J end lost 0 bases, and 6 bases lay between the germline ends. The CDR3 sequence is CASSSEANYGYTF. CDR3 nucleotide sequence: TGTGCCAGCAGCTCCGAAGCTAACTATGGCTACACCTTC.